The present T cell receptor (beta chain) was sequenced within a study of T cell responses to AZD1222 COVID-19 vaccine. Overall study findings and caveats: Receipt of two AZD1222 doses was followed by a rise in Spike-specific TCR breadth and depth. Just a handful of AZD1222 recipients tested seropositive at baseline. Among the donors, most were white British and more were female, and clonal diversity was possibly underestimated.

Trimming took off 3 bases at V and 0 bases at J, with 11 bases between the two ends. Germline CDR1 MNHEY, CDR2 SMNVEV (reference sequence). The CDR3 contains 15 residues. Assay: immunoSEQ multiplex PCR; the TCRdb copy retains only in-frame clones and omits some. Seen here are 70,000 to 95,000 clones, around 92% observed once, and the top ten hold about 2.7%. On this clone: Its target is not known.

The sample consisted of peripheral blood, taken on day 0 of MenACWY control vaccination. The chain joins TRBV27 to TRBJ1-1; maybe TRBD1 (6 bases). The sequence came from an adult in good health. Here the CDR3 reads CASSFRGRVNTEAFF. As DNA, the CDR3 is TGTGCCAGCAGTTTCAGGGGCAGAGTGAACACTGAAGCTTTCTTT.